Listed below are T cell receptor beta chains from one sample, sequenced in a study of early stage breast cancer tumors. This table comes from immunoSEQ multiplex PCR, and its TCRdb copy is limited to in-frame clones, with some not included. The sample lists tens of thousands of clones; around 73% were seen once. Sequencing input: blood. These receptors came from a person between 45 and 65 years old with breast cancer. The CDR3 runs from the conserved cysteine through the conserved F or W. The D gene is left open where the match is weak. Some rows have no size entry. The others give once, few or many, or a class for an expanded clone.

CASSRSESFGYTF	TGTGCCAGCAGCCGTAGCGAGTCCTTTGGCTACACCTTC	13	NA	TRBV6-1	TRBJ1-2	NA
CASSVAGGVYSTDTQYF	TGTGCCAGCAGCGTGGCGGGAGGGGTTTATAGCACAGATACGCAGTATTTT	17	TRBD2	TRBV9	TRBJ2-3	NA
CASSPTDRRDQPQHF	TGTGCCAGCAGCCCCACGGACAGGAGGGATCAGCCCCAGCATTTT	15	TRBD1	TRBV7-9	TRBJ1-5	NA
CASSLVGTGGGPVTGELFF	TGTGCCAGCAGCCTAGTCGGGACGGGAGGAGGTCCCGTAACCGGGGAGCTGTTTTTT	19	TRBD2	TRBV9	TRBJ2-2	NA
CASSPRSAGGIHEQYF	TGTGCCAGCAGCCCAAGGTCAGCGGGAGGAATCCACGAGCAGTACTTC	16	TRBD2	TRBV7-9	TRBJ2-7	NA
CASSIAPLAGVPGELFF	TGTGCCAGTAGTATAGCCCCCCTAGCGGGAGTCCCCGGGGAGCTGTTTTTT	17	TRBD2	TRBV19	TRBJ2-2	NA
CAISDRGGSNYGYTF	TGTGCCATCAGTGACCGGGGAGGGTCTAACTATGGCTACACCTTC	15	NA	TRBV10-3	TRBJ1-2	NA
CASSREGAREAFF	TGTGCCAGCAGTCGAGAGGGGGCCAGGGAAGCTTTCTTT	13	TRBD1	TRBV11-3	TRBJ1-1	few
CASSGTTNEQFF	TGCGCCAGCAGCGGGACTACAAATGAGCAGTTCTTC	12	TRBD2	TRBV5-1	TRBJ2-1	NA
CASSLDRGYEQYF	TGCGCCAGCAGCCTCGACAGGGGCTACGAGCAGTACTTC	13	TRBD1	TRBV5-1	TRBJ2-7	NA
CASSVGDRDGYTF	TGTGCCAGCAGCGTAGGAGACAGAGATGGCTACACCTTC	13	NA	TRBV9	TRBJ1-2	NA
CASSFTRALSGNTIYF	TGTGCCAGCAGCTTCACCAGGGCACTCTCTGGAAACACCATATATTTT	16	NA	TRBV7-8	TRBJ1-3	NA
CASGFRGLANGGELFF	TGTGCCAGCGGATTCCGGGGACTAGCGAATGGCGGGGAGCTGTTTTTT	16	TRBD2	TRBV2	TRBJ2-2	NA
CASSLGLAGAGANVLTF	TGTGCCAGCAGCTTAGGGCTAGCGGGAGCTGGGGCCAACGTCCTGACTTTC	17	TRBD2	TRBV7-3	TRBJ2-6	NA
CASSPTGHYGYTF	TGTGCCAGCAGCCCGACAGGGCACTATGGCTACACCTTC	13	TRBD1	TRBV5-8	TRBJ1-2	NA
CASSHVTGPTGELFF	TGTGCCAGCAGCCACGTAACAGGACCAACCGGGGAGCTGTTTTTT	15	NA	TRBV7-9	TRBJ2-2	NA
CASSRSRGLVTDTQYF	TGTGCCAGCAGCAGGAGCCGGGGGTTGGTCACAGATACGCAGTATTTT	16	NA	TRBV7-8	TRBJ2-3	NA
CASSPGTASYEQYF	TGCGCCAGCAGCCCCGGGACAGCCTCCTACGAGCAGTACTTC	14	TRBD1	TRBV5-1	TRBJ2-7	NA
CASSLPDRLAYGYTF	TGTGCCAGTAGCCTACCCGACAGGCTGGCCTATGGCTACACCTTC	15	NA	TRBV19	TRBJ1-2	NA
CASSQGARTGRYEQYF	TGTGCCAGCAGCCAAGGTGCACGGACAGGGCGCTACGAGCAGTACTTC	16	TRBD1	TRBV4-2	TRBJ2-7	NA
CAWSGTGMGSPLHF	TGTGCCTGGAGTGGGACAGGGATGGGTTCACCCCTCCACTTT	14	TRBD1	TRBV30	TRBJ1-6	NA
CASSPSPVPLGTEAFF	TGTGCCAGCAGCCCTAGTCCGGTCCCCCTTGGGACTGAAGCTTTCTTT	16	NA	TRBV7-8	TRBJ1-1	NA
CASSLGFSNQPQHF	TGTGCCAGCAGTCTAGGTTTTAGCAATCAGCCCCAGCATTTT	14	NA	TRBV25-1	TRBJ1-5	few
CASSYTTGGGTDTQYF	TGTGCCAGCAGCTATACTACCGGGGGGGGCACAGATACGCAGTATTTT	16	TRBD2	TRBV11-2	TRBJ2-3	once
CASSQTGEMNTEAFF	TGCGCCAGCAGCCAGACAGGGGAAATGAACACTGAAGCTTTCTTT	15	TRBD1	TRBV5-1	TRBJ1-1	few